These 25 T cell receptor beta chains share one sample of origin, sequenced in a study of radiation and T cells in renal cell carcinoma. Time point reported: blood 2 weeks post-SBRT. As for treatment: 15 Gy SBRT to primary tumor, nephrectomy 4 weeks later. TCRdb's table, derived via immunoSEQ multiplex PCR, lists solely in-frame clones and lacks some. Of about 150,000 clones in the sample, around 90% were seen once. This sample comprised blood, obtained from a patient whose treatment included radiotherapy and nephrectomy. The receptor source for this set is a woman aged 45 to 65 with renal cell carcinoma.

V usage is TRBV6-6 and J usage is TRBJ2-7; 9 bases match TRBD1. Germline trimming cut 8 bases from V and 5 bases from J; bases unmatched to any gene: 10. The germline CDR1 and CDR2 sequences are MNHNY and SVGAGI (reference sequence). The CDR3 has 14 residues. The CDR3 DNA sequence: TGTGCCAGCGGAAACAGGGGGCAAGATCACGAGCAGTACTTC. Encoded protein: CASGNRGQDHEQYF.

This chain uses TRBV5-4 with TRBJ2-5; D tentatively fits TRBD1 or TRBD2 (6 bases each). Germline lookup yields CDR1 SGHNT and CDR2 YYREEE (reference sequence). Trimming removed 4 bases at V and 4 bases at J, with 17 bases between. The CDR3 spans 15 residues. The CDR3 DNA is TGTGCCAGCAGCATAAGGAAGGGGGGCGGAGAGACCCAGTACTTC. Protein product: CASSIRKGGGETQYF.

The chain is built from TRBV27 and TRBJ2-2; D is perhaps TRBD1 (6 bases). Germline V gene sequence: CDR1 MNHEY, CDR2 SMNVEV (reference sequence). The CDR3 covers 15 residues. The ends were cut back, 6 bases at V and 2 bases at J, with 13 bases in the middle. CDR3 bases: TGTGCCAGCAGGACAGCCGGGACAAACACCGGGGAGCTGTTTTTT. Amino acid sequence: CASRTAGTNTGELFF.

The chain is built from TRBV12-5 and TRBJ1-2, with D possibly matching TRBD1 (6 bases). The CDR3 has 13 amino acids. Between the trimmed V and J ends, which lost 2 bases and 13 bases, there was a span of 17 bases. Germline CDR1 reads LGHNT; CDR2 reads FRNRAP. CDR3 nucleotides: TGTGCTAGTGGTTTGTCCCTGGGGGCCGGTCCCACCTTC. Amino acids: CASGLSLGAGPTF.

Written as DNA, the CDR3 is TGTGCCAGCAGCCCATCCGGGACGGGCCTAAGCGAGCAGTACTTC. Its protein product is CASSPSGTGLSEQYF. This chain links TRBV7-8 with TRBJ2-7, with D possibly being TRBD1 or TRBD2 (5 bases each). Per the germline V gene, CDR1 is SGHVS and CDR2 is FQNEAQ. V lost 5 bases, J lost 6 bases, and 20 bases lay in between. The CDR3 has 15 amino acids.

Note on this clone: A read error may produce the germline difference seen at one junction end. V and J are TRBV7-7 and TRBJ2-2; D perhaps matches TRBD2 (5 bases). The CDR3 sequence is 14 residues long. CDR1 and CDR2 from the germline V gene are SSHAT and FNYEAQ (reference sequence). The CDR3 DNA sequence: TGTGCTAGCAGCTTAGTTCGGGGATCCGGGGAGCTGTTTTTT. Protein product: CASSLVRGSGELFF.

This rearrangement joins TRBV2 to TRBJ2-5; a weak D match, TRBD1 (6 bases). Germline V gene data show CDR1 as SNHLY and CDR2 as FYNNEI. There are 14 residues in the CDR3. V lost 4 bases and J 2 bases, leaving 11 bases between the germline ends. CDR3 residues: CASSVGTLQETQYF. The CDR3 region has the DNA TGTGCCAGCAGTGTCGGGACACTACAAGAGACCCAGTACTTC.

The gene calls are TRBV11-3 and TRBJ2-2; D is tentatively TRBD1 or TRBD2 (6 bases each). Germline values: CDR1 SGHNT, CDR2 YENEEA. V was clipped by 5 bases and J by 6 bases, with 25 bases between them. This CDR3 is 18 amino acids long. Here the CDR3 reads CASSPLRGPALLAGELFF. DNA for the CDR3: TGTGCCAGCAGCCCCTTACGGGGGCCTGCGCTGTTAGCCGGGGAGCTGTTTTTT.

CDR3 DNA sequence: TGTGCCAGCAGCTCTCTCACTCGGGATACGCAGTATTTT. Amino acid sequence: CASSSLTRDTQYF. The chain joins TRBV11-2 to TRBJ2-3; no definite D call. Between the trimmed V and J ends, which lost 4 bases and 6 bases, there was a span of 11 bases. The CDR3 is 13 residues long. CDR1 and CDR2 from the germline V gene are SGHAT and FQNNGV.

The chain joins TRBV9 to TRBJ1-4; 8 positions match TRBD1. Germline trimming cut 3 bases from V and 4 bases from J; bases unmatched to any gene: 14. The CDR3 is 18 residues long. Germline CDR1 SGDLS, CDR2 YYNGEE. The CDR3 nucleotides read TGTGCCAGCAGCGCCTCGCAGGGGGCAGGAGCCAATAATGAAAAACTGTTTTTT. Translating it yields CASSASQGAGANNEKLFF.

The J gene is TRBJ2-5, the V gene TRBV7-2; 7 bases fit TRBD1. V shed 5 bases, J shed 4 bases, and the junction held 4 bases outside the gene matches. The CDR3 spans 13 residues. Germline CDR1 reads SGHTA; CDR2 reads FQGNSA. CDR3 nucleotide sequence: TGTGCCAGCAGCGGCAACAGGGGAGAGACCCAGTACTTC. Its protein product is CASSGNRGETQYF.

This clone came up a few times. The chain employs TRBV7-9 and TRBJ1-2; D is perhaps TRBD1 (6 bases). This CDR3 contains 13 residues. Germline CDR1 is SEHNR and CDR2 is FQNEAQ (reference sequence). Trimming took 4 bases from V and 3 from J, leaving 9 bases between them. In DNA form, the CDR3 reads TGTGCCAGCAGCTCTGGGACATACTATGGCTACACCTTC. Its protein product is CASSSGTYYGYTF.

The chain is built from TRBV21-1 and TRBJ2-3. TRBV21-1 is given as a pseudogene. This CDR3 is built from 13 residues. CDR3 sequence (DNA): TGTGCCAGCTCTCCAAGGGTCGAAAATACGCAGTATTTT. Translated, it gives CASSPRVENTQYF.

The chain is built from TRBV4-1 and TRBJ1-4; TRBD1 matches at 11 bases. This CDR3 contains 16 residues. Per the germline V gene, CDR1 is MGHRA and CDR2 is YSYEKL. The V gene end was trimmed by 1 base and the J gene end by 7 bases; junction bases not matched to a gene: 5. CDR3 bases: TGCGCCAGCAGCCAAGCTTATGGGACAGGGGGTGAAAAACTGTTTTTT. Translating gives CASSQAYGTGGEKLFF.

V and J are TRBV5-1 and TRBJ2-1, with a tentative D call TRBD1 (5 bases). This CDR3 is 14 amino acids long. Trimming cost V 0 bases and J 6 bases, with 10 bases left between them. Germline loops: CDR1 SGHRS, CDR2 YFSETQ. CDR3 bases: TGCGCCAGCAGCTTGGCCAGGGTCGGCAATGAGCAGTTCTTC. This sequence encodes CASSLARVGNEQFF.

There are a few counts of this clone. This chain connects TRBV19 to TRBJ2-3, with 10 positions matching TRBD2. Germline CDR1 reads LNHDA; CDR2 reads SQIVND (reference sequence). The CDR3 loop spans 14 amino acids. Trimming at V came to 8 bases and at J to 3 bases, leaving 5 bases not matched to a gene. DNA of the CDR3: TGTGCCAGTCTAGCGGGGGCTGGGACAGATACGCAGTATTTT. Protein sequence: CASLAGAGTDTQYF.

V is TRBV6-5 and J is TRBJ1-4; D gene ambiguous. The CDR3 is 16 amino acids. The V end lost 2 bases, the J end lost 1 base, and 11 bases lay between the germline ends. The V gene's germline CDR1 is MNHEY and CDR2 SVGAGI. The CDR3: CASSYSPGETNEKLFF. Written as DNA, the CDR3 is TGTGCCAGCAGTTACAGTCCGGGAGAAACTAATGAAAAACTGTTTTTT.

This clone was detected once. This chain connects TRBV15 to TRBJ1-3, with a weak D call TRBD1 (5 bases). This CDR3 has 15 amino acids. Germline CDR1 LNHNV, CDR2 YYDKDF (reference sequence). V lost 3 bases to trimming and J lost 1 base, with 10 bases between them. The CDR3 is CATSRDKGSGNTIYF. In DNA form, the CDR3 reads TGTGCCACCAGCAGGGACAAGGGGTCTGGAAACACCATATATTTT. The full variable domain, its missing parts supplied by reference TRBV15 and TRBJ1-3, is DAMVIQNPRYQVTQFGKPVTLSCSQTLNHNVMYWYQQKSSQAPKLLFHYYDKDFNNEADTPDNFQSRRPNTSFCFLDIRSPGLGDTAMYLCATSRDKGSGNTIYFGEGSWLTVV.

The chain employs TRBV20-1 and TRBJ2-5; D gene unclear. The germline CDR1 and CDR2 sequences are DFQATT and SNEGSKA (reference sequence). Deletions cut 3 bases from V and 5 bases from J, with 7 bases between. CDR3 length: 11 amino acids. CDR3: CSASDAETQYF. In DNA form, the CDR3 reads TGCAGTGCTAGTGACGCGGAGACCCAGTACTTC.

The V and J genes are TRBV18 and TRBJ1-6, with 7 bases aligning to TRBD1. CDR1 and CDR2 (germline): KGHSH, LQKENI. The CDR3 spans 17 residues. With V trimmed by 3 bases and J by 3 bases, 8 bases remained unmatched. The chain's CDR3 is CASSPNTGEDYNSPLHF. The CDR3 coding sequence is TGTGCCAGCTCACCCAACACAGGGGAAGACTATAATTCACCCCTCCACTTT.

This rearrangement joins TRBV18 to TRBJ2-3; D is unclear. The CDR3 sequence is 12 residues long. V gave up 4 bases and J gave up 6 bases, with 8 bases separating them. CDR1 and CDR2 (germline): KGHSH, LQKENI. The CDR3 loop reads CASSRPEDTQYF. Written as DNA, the CDR3 is TGTGCCAGCTCACGACCCGAGGATACGCAGTATTTT. Drawing the rest from reference TRBV18 and TRBJ2-3, the complete variable domain is NAGVMQNPRHLVRRRGQEARLRCSPMKGHSHVYWYRQLPEEGLKFMVYLQKENIIDESGMPKERFSAEFPKEGPSILRIQQVVRGDSAAYFCASSRPEDTQYFGPGTRLTVL.

The chain has TRBV14 and TRBJ2-7; D possibly corresponds to TRBD1 (6 bases). The CDR3 contains 14 residues. Trimming removed 3 bases from V and 1 base from J, with 10 bases in between. Germline CDR1 reads SGHDN; CDR2 reads FVKESK. This chain's CDR3 is CASSQEQGSYEQYF. The CDR3 nucleotides are TGTGCCAGCAGCCAGGAACAGGGATCCTACGAGCAGTACTTC.

V and J are TRBV6-4 and TRBJ2-2; 8 nucleotides match TRBD1. The junction had 9 bases not matched to a gene; V was cut back by 2 bases and J by 4 bases. The germline V gene has CDR1 MRHNA and CDR2 SNTAGT. This CDR3 is built from 17 residues. CDR3 loop: CASSDPHRGMATGELFF. The CDR3 DNA reads TGTGCCAGCAGTGACCCCCACAGGGGGATGGCCACCGGGGAGCTGTTTTTT.

For this clone: Other nucleotide sequences from this sample produce the same CDR3. The rearrangement links TRBV30 to TRBJ1-2, with D possibly TRBD1 on 6 matching bases. The CDR3 spans 10 residues. Looked up from germline, CDR1 is GTSNPN and CDR2 is SVGIG (reference sequence). V lost 3 bases and J 8 bases, leaving 7 bases between the germline ends. The DNA for the CDR3 is TGTGCCTGGAGGAGGGGGGGCTACACCTTC. Its protein product is CAWRRGGYTF.

Comments on this clone: At one end, the junction sequence differs from germline, possibly due to a read error. The chain links TRBV7-7 to TRBJ1-2, with 8 nucleotides matching TRBD1. CDR3 length: 13 residues. Germline V gene sequence: CDR1 SSHAT, CDR2 FNYEAQ (reference sequence). In DNA form, the CDR3 reads TGTGCTAGCAGCCCTTTACAGGGGGATGGCTACACCTTC. Translation gives CASSPLQGDGYTF.